This TCR beta chain was profiled in a study of regulatory T cells in long-lasting Graves disease. This clonotype was detected a few times. What it binds is unknown. The time point denotes: persistent/refractory GD, antithyroid drugs over 5 years with positive TRAb. Generation of the TCR library employed RNA extracted from PBMCs. Notes on the study in general: A limited number of samples was an acknowledged limitation.

iRepertoire HTBI primers and Arm-PCR of CDR3 regions built TCR beta libraries. The authors' processing: Detected in the samples were around 59 TRBV and more than 11 TRBJ segments. TCRdb called the multiplex PCR reads again in MiXCR, with one record for every CDR3 protein. TCRdb's processing, not the authors' own work, is the source of the V and J calls. The data contain more than 300,000 distinct CDR3 sequences, roughly 24% of them seen just once; the ten biggest clones take up less than 30%. The CDR3 sequence is 13 residues long. The ends were cut back, 0 bases at V and 7 bases at J, with 7 bases in the middle. The germline CDR1 and CDR2 sequences are KGHSY and FQNENV.

The clonotype was recovered from a woman between 40 and 50 years old with Graves disease. The chain employs TRBV16 and TRBJ2-1, with unresolved D. The source material was peripheral blood mononuclear cells (PBMCs), sampled when the disease was refractory, from a patient treated with antithyroid drugs. The CDR3 here is CASSQSKGNEQFF. For the CDR3, the DNA is TGTGCCAGCAGCCAATCGAAGGGAAATGAGCAGTTCTTC.